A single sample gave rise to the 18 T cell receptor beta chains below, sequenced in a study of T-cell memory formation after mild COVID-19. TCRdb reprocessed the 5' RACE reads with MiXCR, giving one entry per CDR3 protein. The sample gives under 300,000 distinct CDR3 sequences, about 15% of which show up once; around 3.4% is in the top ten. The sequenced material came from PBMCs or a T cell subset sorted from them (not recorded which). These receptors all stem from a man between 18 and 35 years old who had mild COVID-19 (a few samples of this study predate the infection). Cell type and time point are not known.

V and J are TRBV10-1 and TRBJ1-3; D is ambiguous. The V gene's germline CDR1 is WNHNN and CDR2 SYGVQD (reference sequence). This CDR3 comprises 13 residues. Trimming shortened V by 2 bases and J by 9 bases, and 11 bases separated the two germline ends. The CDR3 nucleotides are TGCGCCAGCAGTGAGGGGCCCCTCGGCACCATATATTTT. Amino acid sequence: CASSEGPLGTIYF.

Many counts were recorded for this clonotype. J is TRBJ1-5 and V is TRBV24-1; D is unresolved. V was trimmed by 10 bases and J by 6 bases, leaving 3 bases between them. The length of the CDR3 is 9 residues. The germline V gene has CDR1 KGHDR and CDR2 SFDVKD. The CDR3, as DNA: TGTGCCACGCCTCAGCCCCAGCATTTT. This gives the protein CATPQPQHF.

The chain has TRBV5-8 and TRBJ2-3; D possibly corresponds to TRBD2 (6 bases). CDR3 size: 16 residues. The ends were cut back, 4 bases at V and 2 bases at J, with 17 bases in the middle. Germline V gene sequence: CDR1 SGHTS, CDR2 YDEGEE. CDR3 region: CASSPLGGSTTDTQYF. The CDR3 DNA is TGTGCCAGCAGCCCCCTGGGGGGTTCCACCACAGATACGCAGTATTTT.

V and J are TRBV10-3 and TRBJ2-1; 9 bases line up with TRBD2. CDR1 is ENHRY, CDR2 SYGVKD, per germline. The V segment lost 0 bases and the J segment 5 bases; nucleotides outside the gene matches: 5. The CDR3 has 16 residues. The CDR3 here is CAISESQRGDDNEQFF. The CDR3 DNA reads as TGTGCCATCAGTGAGTCCCAGCGGGGGGATGACAATGAGCAGTTCTTC.

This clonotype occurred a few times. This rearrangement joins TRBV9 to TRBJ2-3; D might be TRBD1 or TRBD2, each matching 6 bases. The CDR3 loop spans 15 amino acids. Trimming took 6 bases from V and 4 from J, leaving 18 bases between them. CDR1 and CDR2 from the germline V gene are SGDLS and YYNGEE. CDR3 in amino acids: CASTTTGRGPDTQYF. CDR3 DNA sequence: TGTGCCAGCACCACAACGGGACGGGGGCCAGATACGCAGTATTTT. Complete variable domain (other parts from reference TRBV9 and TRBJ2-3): DSGVTQTPKHLITATGQRVTLRCSPRSGDLSVYWYQQSLDQGLQFLIQYYNGEERAKGNILERFSAQQFPDLHSELNLSSLELGDSALYFCASTTTGRGPDTQYFGPGTRLTVL.

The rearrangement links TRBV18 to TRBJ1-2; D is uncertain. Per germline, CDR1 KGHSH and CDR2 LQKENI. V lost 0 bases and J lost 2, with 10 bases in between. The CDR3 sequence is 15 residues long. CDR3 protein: CASSPPLDSNYGYTF. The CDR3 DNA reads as TGTGCCAGCTCACCACCGTTAGATTCCAACTATGGCTACACCTTC.

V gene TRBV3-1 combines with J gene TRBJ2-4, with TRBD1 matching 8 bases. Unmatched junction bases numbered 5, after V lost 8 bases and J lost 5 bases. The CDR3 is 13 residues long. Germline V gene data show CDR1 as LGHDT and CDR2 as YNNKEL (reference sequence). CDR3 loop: CASGRGRENIQYF. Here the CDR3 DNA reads TGTGCCAGCGGCAGGGGGCGCGAAAACATTCAGTACTTC.

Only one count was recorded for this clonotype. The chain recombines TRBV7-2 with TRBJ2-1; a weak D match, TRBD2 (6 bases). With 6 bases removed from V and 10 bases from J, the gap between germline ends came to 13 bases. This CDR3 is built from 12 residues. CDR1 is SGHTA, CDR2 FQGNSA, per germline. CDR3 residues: CASRGGSNEQFF. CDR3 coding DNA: TGTGCCAGCAGGGGGGGTTCTAACGAGCAGTTCTTC.

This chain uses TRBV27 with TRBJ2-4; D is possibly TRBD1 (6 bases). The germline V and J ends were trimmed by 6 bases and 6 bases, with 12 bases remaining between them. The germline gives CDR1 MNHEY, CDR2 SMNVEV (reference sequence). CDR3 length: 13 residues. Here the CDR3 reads CASRGHGLNIQYF. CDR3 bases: TGTGCCAGCAGGGGACACGGACTAAACATTCAGTACTTC.

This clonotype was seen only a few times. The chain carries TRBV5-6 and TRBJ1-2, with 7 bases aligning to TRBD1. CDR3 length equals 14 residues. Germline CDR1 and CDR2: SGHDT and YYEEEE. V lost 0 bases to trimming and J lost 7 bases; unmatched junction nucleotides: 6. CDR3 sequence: CASSLGQGVGGYTF. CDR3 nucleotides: TGTGCCAGCAGCTTGGGTCAGGGGGTTGGTGGCTACACCTTC.

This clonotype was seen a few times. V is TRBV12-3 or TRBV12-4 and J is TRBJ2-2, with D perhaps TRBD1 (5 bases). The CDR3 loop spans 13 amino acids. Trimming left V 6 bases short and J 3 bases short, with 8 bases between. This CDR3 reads CASSKTDTGELFF. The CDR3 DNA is TGTGCCAGCAGCAAGACAGACACCGGGGAGCTGTTTTTT.

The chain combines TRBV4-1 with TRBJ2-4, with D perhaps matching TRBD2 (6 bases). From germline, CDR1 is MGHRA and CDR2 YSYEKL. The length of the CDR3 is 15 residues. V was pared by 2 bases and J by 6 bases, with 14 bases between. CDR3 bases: TGCGCCAGCAGCCAACCTCCCCCAGCGGGAAACATTCAGTACTTC. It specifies CASSQPPPAGNIQYF.

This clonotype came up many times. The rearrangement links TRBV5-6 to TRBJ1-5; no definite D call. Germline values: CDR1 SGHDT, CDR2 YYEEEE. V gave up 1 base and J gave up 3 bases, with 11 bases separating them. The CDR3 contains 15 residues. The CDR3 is CASSLRDAFNQPQHF. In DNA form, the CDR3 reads TGTGCCAGCAGCTTGCGTGATGCCTTCAATCAGCCCCAGCATTTT.

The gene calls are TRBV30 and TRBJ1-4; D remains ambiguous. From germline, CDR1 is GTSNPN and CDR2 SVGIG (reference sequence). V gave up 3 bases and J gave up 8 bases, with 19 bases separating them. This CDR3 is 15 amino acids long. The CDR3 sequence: CAWSLDVAWSEKLFF. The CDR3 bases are TGTGCCTGGAGCCTTGACGTGGCATGGAGCGAAAAACTGTTTTTT.

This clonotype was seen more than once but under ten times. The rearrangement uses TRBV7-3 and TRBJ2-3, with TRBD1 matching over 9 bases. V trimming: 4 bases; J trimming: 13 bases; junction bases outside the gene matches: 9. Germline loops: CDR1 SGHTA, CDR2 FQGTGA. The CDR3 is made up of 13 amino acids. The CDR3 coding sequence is TGTGCCAGCAGCTCAATACAGGGGGCGAAGGAGTATTTT. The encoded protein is CASSSIQGAKEYF.

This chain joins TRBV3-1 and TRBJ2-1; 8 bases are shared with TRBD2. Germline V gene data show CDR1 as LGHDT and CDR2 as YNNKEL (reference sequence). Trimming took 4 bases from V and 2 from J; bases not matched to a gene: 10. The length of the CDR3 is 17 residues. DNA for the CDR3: TGTGCCAGCAGCCGGGGGACTGCGGGGGGCACCTACAATGAGCAGTTCTTC. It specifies CASSRGTAGGTYNEQFF.

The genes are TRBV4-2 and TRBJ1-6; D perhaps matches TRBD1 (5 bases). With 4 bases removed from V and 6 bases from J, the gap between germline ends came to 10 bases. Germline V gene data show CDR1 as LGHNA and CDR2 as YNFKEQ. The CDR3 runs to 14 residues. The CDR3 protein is CASSLLGTNSPLHF. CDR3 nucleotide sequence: TGTGCCAGCAGCCTCCTTGGGACTAATTCACCCCTCCACTTT.

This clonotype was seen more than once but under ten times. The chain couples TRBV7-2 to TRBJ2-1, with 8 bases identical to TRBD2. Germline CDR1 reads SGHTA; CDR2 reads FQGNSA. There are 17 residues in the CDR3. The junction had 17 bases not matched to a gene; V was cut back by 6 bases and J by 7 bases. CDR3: CASRDTGSGTRGNEQFF. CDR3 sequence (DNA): TGTGCCAGCAGAGACACTGGGAGCGGGACTAGAGGGAATGAGCAGTTCTTC.